These 27 T cell receptor beta chains were all obtained from the same sample, sequenced in a study of OX40 agonist ivuxolimab in advanced cancers. Library creation used the immunoSEQ multiplex PCR assay. TCRdb took this table from immuneACCESS and kept in-frame rearrangements with V and J called. Such tables lack part of the clones; where checked against another copy, unresolved V genes explain under half of the gap, and the rest is unexplained. The sample records about 92,000 clones, roughly nine tenths of which are singletons. Of the sample, around 0.31% falls within the top ten clones. This specimen was CD4+ or CD8+ T cells sorted from blood, taken in a trial of the OX40 agonist ivuxolimab. All receptors come from an adult with an advanced solid tumor such as melanoma, head and neck, liver or kidney cancer.

The chain joins TRBV6-6 to TRBJ2-7; the match to TRBD1 covers 7 bases. The germline gives CDR1 MNHNY, CDR2 SVGAGI (reference sequence). V was clipped by 5 bases and J by 6 bases; unmatched bases: 4. The CDR3 sequence is 12 residues long. This chain's CDR3 is CASSNDRAEQYF. The CDR3 coding sequence is TGTGCCAGCAGTAACGACAGGGCCGAGCAGTACTTC.

The CDR3 loop reads CAINRGGTSYEQYF. For the CDR3, the DNA is TGTGCCATCAATCGGGGCGGGACCTCCTACGAGCAGTACTTC. The genes are TRBV10-3 and TRBJ2-7, with D perhaps matching TRBD2 (6 bases). The germline V and J ends were trimmed by 7 bases and 0 bases, with 13 bases remaining between them. The V gene's germline CDR1 is ENHRY and CDR2 SYGVKD. The CDR3 runs to 14 residues.

The chain joins TRBV5-4 to TRBJ1-1; D is unresolved. CDR3 size: 15 residues. CDR1 is SGHNT and CDR2 is YYREEE in the germline V gene (reference sequence). The V end lost 4 bases, the J end lost 0 bases, and 13 bases lay between the germline ends. CDR3 nucleotide sequence: TGTGCCAGCAGCACCGGAGGCAGCCTGAACACTGAAGCTTTCTTT. Protein product: CASSTGGSLNTEAFF.

The genes are TRBV11-2 and TRBJ2-2; D uncertain. Germline assignment: CDR1 SGHAT and CDR2 FQNNGV. This CDR3 has 16 amino acids. Trimming removed 0 bases at V and 6 bases at J, with 14 bases between. In DNA, the CDR3 is TGTGCCAGCAGCTTAGAACGTAGCTTTTGGGCCGGGGAGCTGTTTTTT. It yields the protein CASSLERSFWAGELFF.

The table lists this clone with a count of one. The chain uses TRBV6-5 and TRBJ2-5, with 8 bases matching TRBD1. The last part of the DNA fits TRBJ2-7 better; the J call may be wrong. Germline CDR1 and CDR2: MNHEY and SVGAGI. The CDR3 has 12 residues. The CDR3 protein is CASQGQAYEQYF. CDR3 nucleotides: TGTGCCAGCCAGGGACAGGCCTACGAGCAGTACTTC.

The rearrangement links TRBV6-5 to TRBJ2-7, with TRBD1 as a possible D gene (6 bases). The CDR3 contains 16 residues. V was cut by 2 bases and J by 1 base, with 15 bases left in between. CDR1 is MNHEY and CDR2 is SVGAGI in the germline V gene. The CDR3 loop reads CASSYGSRTVSYEQYF. The CDR3 region has the DNA TGTGCCAGCAGTTACGGCTCGAGGACAGTTTCCTACGAGCAGTACTTC.

V is TRBV5-1 and J is TRBJ2-1; 9 bases match TRBD2. CDR3 length: 16 residues. The trim removed 3 bases at V and 10 bases at J, leaving 14 bases unmatched. The germline V gene has CDR1 SGHRS and CDR2 YFSETQ. CDR3: CASSYSGSPPLLEQFF. The CDR3 DNA reads TGCGCCAGCAGCTATAGCGGGAGTCCTCCGCTTTTGGAGCAGTTCTTC.

This chain uses TRBV4-1 with TRBJ2-1; tentatively, D is TRBD2 (5 bases). V was cut by 0 bases and J by 12 bases, with 15 bases left in between. Germline V gene data show CDR1 as MGHRA and CDR2 as YSYEKL. The CDR3 contains 14 residues. Here the CDR3 reads CASSQDRTPLVQFF. In DNA, the CDR3 is TGCGCCAGCAGCCAAGATCGGACTCCCCTTGTGCAGTTCTTC.

V and J are TRBV11-2 and TRBJ1-5; D call uncertain. The V gene lost 0 bases and the J gene lost 5 bases, with 5 bases spanning the gap. CDR1 and CDR2 (germline): SGHAT, FQNNGV. This CDR3 is built from 13 residues. This chain's CDR3 is CASSLDRDQPQHF. DNA for the CDR3: TGTGCCAGCAGCTTAGATCGGGATCAGCCCCAGCATTTT.

The rearrangement joins TRBV7-2 to TRBJ2-1; the match to TRBD2 covers 7 bases. The CDR3 runs 15 residues. Germline V gene lookup returns CDR1 SGHTA and CDR2 FQGNSA. V shed 2 bases, J shed 8 bases, and the junction held 9 bases outside the gene matches. The DNA for the CDR3 is TGTGCCAGCAGCTTAATGGGAGGGATGTTGCATGAGCAGTTCTTC. It translates to CASSLMGGMLHEQFF.

The J gene is TRBJ2-7, the V gene TRBV2; TRBD1 aligns across 7 bases. V trimming: 4 bases; J trimming: 1 base; junction bases outside the gene matches: 4. Germline CDR1 reads SNHLY; CDR2 reads FYNNEI. The CDR3 sequence is 14 residues long. The CDR3, as DNA: TGTGCCAGCAGTGTGGGGGACAGTTCCTACGAGCAGTACTTC. The encoded protein is CASSVGDSSYEQYF. Filled out from reference TRBV2 and TRBJ2-7, the complete variable domain reads EPEVTQTPSHQVTQMGQEVILRCVPISNHLYFYWYRQILGQKVEFLVSFYNNEISEKSEIFDDQFSVERPDGSNFTLKIRSTKLEDSAMYFCASSVGDSSYEQYFGPGTRLTVT.

V is TRBV25-1 and J is TRBJ2-7; TRBD1 agrees at 9 bases. CDR3 length: 13 amino acids. Germline values: CDR1 MGHDK, CDR2 SYGVNS. With 6 bases clipped from V and 4 bases from J, the junction kept 4 bases outside the gene matches. The CDR3 sequence is CASSLQGAYEQYF. The CDR3 DNA follows: TGTGCCAGCAGCCTACAGGGGGCTTACGAGCAGTACTTC.

This clone was detected only once. In DNA form, the CDR3 reads TGTGCCAGCAGCTTAGATTTGGACAATGAGCAGTTCTTC. It specifies CASSLDLDNEQFF. The genes are TRBV7-9 and TRBJ2-1; D not resolved. V lost 1 base and J 5 bases, leaving 6 bases between the germline ends. Germline V CDR1 and CDR2: SEHNR, FQNEAQ (reference sequence). The CDR3 is 13 amino acids.

V gene TRBV11-2 combines with J gene TRBJ1-2, with D perhaps TRBD1 (6 bases). The ends were cut back, 5 bases at V and 5 bases at J, with 15 bases in the middle. This CDR3 is built from 14 residues. Germline V gene data show CDR1 as SGHAT and CDR2 as FQNNGV. CDR3 loop: CASSPQGYGYGYTF. DNA for the CDR3: TGTGCCAGCAGCCCACAGGGTTATGGATATGGCTACACCTTC. Full variable domain (missing parts from reference TRBV11-2 and TRBJ1-2): EAGVAQSPRYKIIEKRQSVAFWCNPISGHATLYWYQQILGQGPKLLIQFQNNGVVDDSQLPKDRFSAERLKGVDSTLKIQPAKLEDSAVYLCASSPQGYGYGYTFGSGTRLTVV.

The genes are TRBV7-3 and TRBJ1-1; no clear D. CDR1 and CDR2 from the germline V gene are SGHTA and FQGTGA. With 2 bases removed from V and 3 bases from J, the gap between germline ends came to 10 bases. The CDR3 loop spans 14 amino acids. The CDR3 bases are TGTGCCAGCAGCTTAGTAAGCGGAGACACTGAAGCTTTCTTT. Protein sequence: CASSLVSGDTEAFF. Using reference TRBV7-3 and TRBJ1-1 for the parts outside the CDR3, the full variable domain is GAGVSQTPSNKVTEKGKYVELRCDPISGHTALYWYRQSLGQGPEFLIYFQGTGAADDSGLPNDRFFAVRPEGSVSTLKIQRTERGDSAVYLCASSLVSGDTEAFFGQGTRLTVV.

The chain is built from TRBV6-5 and TRBJ2-7; 10 nucleotides line up with TRBD2. This CDR3 has 15 residues. After removal of 6 bases from V and 7 bases from J, the junction contained 12 bases not matched to a gene. Germline V gene sequence: CDR1 MNHEY, CDR2 SVGAGI. The DNA for the CDR3 is TGTGCCAGCAGAGCACTAGCGGGAACAAGTCGGGAGCAGTACTTC. Translating gives CASRALAGTSREQYF.

This chain links TRBV4-3 with TRBJ2-7; D is possibly TRBD1 or TRBD2 (7 bases each). This CDR3 spans 13 amino acids. Germline values: CDR1 LGHNA, CDR2 YSLEER. V lost 0 bases and J 12 bases, leaving 15 bases between the germline ends. In nucleotides, the CDR3 is TGCGCCAGCAGCCAAGATTGGGGGGGACAGAGGTACTTC. Its translation is CASSQDWGGQRYF.

The rearrangement uses TRBV28 and TRBJ2-7; D possibly corresponds to TRBD2 (6 bases). The CDR3 is made up of 14 amino acids. The germline CDR1 and CDR2 sequences are MDHEN and SYDVKM. Trimming took off 1 base at V and 5 bases at J, with 12 bases between the two ends. CDR3 sequence reads: CASSLFMGGHEQYF. CDR3 coding DNA: TGTGCCAGCAGTTTATTTATGGGAGGCCACGAGCAGTACTTC. Combining the CDR3 with reference TRBV28 and TRBJ2-7 gives the whole variable domain DVKVTQSSRYLVKRTGEKVFLECVQDMDHENMFWYRQDPGLGLRLIYFSYDVKMKEKGDIPEGYSVSREKKERFSLILESASTNQTSMYLCASSLFMGGHEQYFGPGTRLTVT.

The rearrangement links TRBV18 to TRBJ2-2; the D gene could be TRBD1 or TRBD2 (5 bases each). V was trimmed by 4 bases and J by 0 bases, leaving 9 bases between them. Germline V gives CDR1 KGHSH, CDR2 LQKENI. The CDR3 contains 15 residues. For the CDR3, the DNA is TGTGCCAGCTCACGGGACGGATCGAACACCGGGGAGCTGTTTTTT. Translated: CASSRDGSNTGELFF.

This chain links TRBV27 with TRBJ1-1; no firm D call. CDR3 size: 14 residues. Germline lookup yields CDR1 MNHEY and CDR2 SMNVEV (reference sequence). The V end lost 1 base, the J end lost 4 bases, and 10 bases lay between the germline ends. The CDR3 sequence is CASSLLSGITEAFF. In nucleotides, the CDR3 is TGTGCCAGCAGTTTATTATCGGGGATCACTGAAGCTTTCTTT.

The V call is TRBV5-4, the J call TRBJ2-5, with no clear D. The CDR3 is 12 residues long. Germline loops: CDR1 SGHNT, CDR2 YYREEE (reference sequence). Trimming pared 4 bases from V and 3 bases from J, leaving 7 bases between. The CDR3 reads CASSPYKETQYF. CDR3 bases: TGTGCCAGCAGCCCATATAAAGAGACCCAGTACTTC.

V usage is TRBV7-2 and J usage is TRBJ2-3; TRBD1 agrees at 9 bases. The CDR3 totals 15 residues. V was clipped by 4 bases and J by 2 bases; unmatched bases: 4. Per germline, CDR1 SGHTA and CDR2 FQGNSA. CDR3: CASSWTGAATDTQYF. In nucleotides, the CDR3 is TGTGCCAGCAGCTGGACAGGGGCTGCCACAGATACGCAGTATTTT. Complete variable domain (other parts from reference TRBV7-2 and TRBJ2-3): GAGVSQSPSNKVTEKGKDVELRCDPISGHTALYWYRQSLGQGLEFLIYFQGNSAPDKSGLPSDRFSAERTGGSVSTLTIQRTQQEDSAVYLCASSWTGAATDTQYFGPGTRLTVL.

This rearrangement joins TRBV6-5 to TRBJ2-5; D unresolved. The ends were cut back, 10 bases at V and 5 bases at J, with 11 bases in the middle. CDR1 and CDR2 from the germline V gene are MNHEY and SVGAGI. The CDR3 has 11 amino acids. CDR3 sequence (DNA): TGTGCCACTGCCATCTGGGAGACCCAGTACTTC. This gives the protein CATAIWETQYF.

The chain's CDR3 is CASSYPLRLAGRETQYF. CDR3 bases: TGTGCCAGCAGTTACCCGCTCAGACTAGCGGGAAGGGAGACCCAGTACTTC. The chain is built from TRBV28 and TRBJ2-5, with 11 bases identical to TRBD2. The CDR3 covers 17 residues. V dropped 4 bases and J dropped 5; count of bases not matched to a gene: 12. Germline V lookup: CDR1 MDHEN, CDR2 SYDVKM. Looking up the rest from reference TRBV28 and TRBJ2-5 gives the full variable domain: DVKVTQSSRYLVKRTGEKVFLECVQDMDHENMFWYRQDPGLGLRLIYFSYDVKMKEKGDIPEGYSVSREKKERFSLILESASTNQTSMYLCASSYPLRLAGRETQYFGPGTRLLVL.

The chain couples TRBV28 to TRBJ2-4; D is uncertain. Per germline, CDR1 MDHEN and CDR2 SYDVKM. Trimming left V 6 bases short and J 0 bases short, with 18 bases between. The CDR3 totals 17 residues. The CDR3 here is CASSNPSGLLAKNIQYF. The CDR3 DNA reads as TGTGCCAGCAGCAATCCATCCGGGTTATTAGCCAAAAACATTCAGTACTTC.

This clone was seen more than once but under ten times. V is TRBV15 and J is TRBJ2-7, with a tentative D call TRBD2 (6 bases). CDR1 is LNHNV, CDR2 YYDKDF, per germline (reference sequence). The CDR3 is made up of 13 amino acids. V lost 6 bases and J lost 2, with 11 bases in between. DNA for the CDR3: TGTGCCACCAGGCGCGGGACCACCTACGAGCAGTACTTC. Its protein is CATRRGTTYEQYF.

This chain joins TRBV15 and TRBJ2-1; tentatively, D is TRBD1 or TRBD2 (5 bases each). This CDR3 region has 13 residues. V lost 1 base, J lost 12 bases, and 13 bases lay in between. Germline V gene lookup returns CDR1 LNHNV and CDR2 YYDKDF (reference sequence). The CDR3 protein is CATSRVDLGVQFF. The CDR3 nucleotides read TGTGCCACCAGCAGAGTGGATTTGGGGGTGCAGTTCTTC.